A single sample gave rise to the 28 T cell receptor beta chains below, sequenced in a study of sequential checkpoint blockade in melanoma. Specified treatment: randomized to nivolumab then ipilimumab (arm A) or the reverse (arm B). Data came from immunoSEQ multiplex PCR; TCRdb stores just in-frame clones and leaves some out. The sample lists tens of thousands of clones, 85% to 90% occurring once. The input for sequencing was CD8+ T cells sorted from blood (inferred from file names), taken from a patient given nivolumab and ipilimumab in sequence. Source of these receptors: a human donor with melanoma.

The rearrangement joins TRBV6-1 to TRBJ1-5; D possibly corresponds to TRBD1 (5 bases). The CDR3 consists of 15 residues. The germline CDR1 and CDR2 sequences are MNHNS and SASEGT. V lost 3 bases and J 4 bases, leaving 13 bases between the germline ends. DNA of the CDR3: TGTGCCAGCAGTGAGGGGGAGGGCACAAATCAGCCCCAGCATTTT. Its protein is CASSEGEGTNQPQHF.

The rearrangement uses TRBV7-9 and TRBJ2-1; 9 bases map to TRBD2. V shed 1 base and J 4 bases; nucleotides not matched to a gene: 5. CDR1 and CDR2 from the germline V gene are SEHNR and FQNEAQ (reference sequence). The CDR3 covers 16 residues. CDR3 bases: TGTGCCAGCAGCTTAGGGCTAGCGGGGACATACAATGAGCAGTTCTTC. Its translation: CASSLGLAGTYNEQFF.

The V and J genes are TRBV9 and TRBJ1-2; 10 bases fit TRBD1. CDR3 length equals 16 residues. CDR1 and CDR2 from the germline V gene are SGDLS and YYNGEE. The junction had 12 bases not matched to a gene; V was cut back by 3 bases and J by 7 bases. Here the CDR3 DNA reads TGTGCCAGCAGCGGACACCGGGACAGGGGAGAGGGTGGCTACACCTTC. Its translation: CASSGHRDRGEGGYTF. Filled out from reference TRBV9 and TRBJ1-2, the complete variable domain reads DSGVTQTPKHLITATGQRVTLRCSPRSGDLSVYWYQQSLDQGLQFLIQYYNGEERAKGNILERFSAQQFPDLHSELNLSSLELGDSALYFCASSGHRDRGEGGYTFGSGTRLTVV.

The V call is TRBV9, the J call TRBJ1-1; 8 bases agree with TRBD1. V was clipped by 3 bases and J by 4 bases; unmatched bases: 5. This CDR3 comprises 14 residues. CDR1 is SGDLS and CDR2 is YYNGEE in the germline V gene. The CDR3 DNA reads TGTGCCAGCAGCGGAAGGACAGGGTCCACTGAAGCTTTCTTT. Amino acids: CASSGRTGSTEAFF.

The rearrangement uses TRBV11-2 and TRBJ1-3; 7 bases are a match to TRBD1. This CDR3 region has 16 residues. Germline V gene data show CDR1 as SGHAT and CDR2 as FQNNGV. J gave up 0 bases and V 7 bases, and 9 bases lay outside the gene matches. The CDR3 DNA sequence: TGTGCCAGCATGCCTTTCAGGGGGGTCTCTGGAAACACCATATATTTT. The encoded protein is CASMPFRGVSGNTIYF. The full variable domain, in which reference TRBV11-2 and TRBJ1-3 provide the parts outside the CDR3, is EAGVAQSPRYKIIEKRQSVAFWCNPISGHATLYWYQQILGQGPKLLIQFQNNGVVDDSQLPKDRFSAERLKGVDSTLKIQPAKLEDSAVYLCASMPFRGVSGNTIYFGEGSWLTVV.

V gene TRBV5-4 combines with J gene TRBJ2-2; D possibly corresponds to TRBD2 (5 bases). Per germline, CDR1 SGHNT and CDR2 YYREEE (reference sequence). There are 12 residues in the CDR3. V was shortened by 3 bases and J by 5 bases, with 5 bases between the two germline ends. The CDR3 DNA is TGTGCCAGCAGCTCGGGGACCGGGGAGCTGTTTTTT. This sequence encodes CASSSGTGELFF.

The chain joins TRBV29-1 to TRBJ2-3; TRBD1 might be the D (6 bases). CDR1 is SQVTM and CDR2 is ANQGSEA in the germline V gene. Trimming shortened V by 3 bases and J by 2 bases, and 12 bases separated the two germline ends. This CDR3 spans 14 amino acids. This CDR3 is CSVESTGPTDTQYF. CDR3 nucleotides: TGCAGCGTTGAGTCCACAGGGCCCACAGATACGCAGTATTTT.

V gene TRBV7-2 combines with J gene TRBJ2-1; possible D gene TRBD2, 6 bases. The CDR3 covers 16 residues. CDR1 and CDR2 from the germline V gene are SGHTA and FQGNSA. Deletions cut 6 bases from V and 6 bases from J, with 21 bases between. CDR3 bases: TGTGCCAGCAGGGAGCGGGTTGGGGGAGTCCTCAATGAGCAGTTCTTC. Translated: CASRERVGGVLNEQFF.

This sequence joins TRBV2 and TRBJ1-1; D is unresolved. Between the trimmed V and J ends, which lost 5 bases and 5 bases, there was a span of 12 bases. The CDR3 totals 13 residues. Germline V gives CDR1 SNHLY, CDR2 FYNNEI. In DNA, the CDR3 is TGTGCCAGCAGTTTTGGACCGGGAACTGAAGCTTTCTTT. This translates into CASSFGPGTEAFF.

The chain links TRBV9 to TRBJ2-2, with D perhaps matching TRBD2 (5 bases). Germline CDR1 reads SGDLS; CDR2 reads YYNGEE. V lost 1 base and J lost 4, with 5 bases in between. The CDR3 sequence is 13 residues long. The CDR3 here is CASSVRGTGELFF. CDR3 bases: TGTGCCAGCAGCGTACGGGGCACCGGGGAGCTGTTTTTT.

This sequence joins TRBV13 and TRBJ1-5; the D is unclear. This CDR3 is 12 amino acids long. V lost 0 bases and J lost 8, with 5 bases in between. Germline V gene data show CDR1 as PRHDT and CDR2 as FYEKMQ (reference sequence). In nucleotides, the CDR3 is TGTGCCAGCAGCTTAGGTGCGGAGCCCCAGCATTTT. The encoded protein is CASSLGAEPQHF.

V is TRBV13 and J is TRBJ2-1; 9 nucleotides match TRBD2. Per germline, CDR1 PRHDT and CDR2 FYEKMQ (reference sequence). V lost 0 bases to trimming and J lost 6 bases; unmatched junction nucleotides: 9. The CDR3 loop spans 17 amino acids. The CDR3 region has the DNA TGTGCCAGCAGCTTAGGGGGTAGGCTAGCGGGGCCCAATGAGCAGTTCTTC. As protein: CASSLGGRLAGPNEQFF.

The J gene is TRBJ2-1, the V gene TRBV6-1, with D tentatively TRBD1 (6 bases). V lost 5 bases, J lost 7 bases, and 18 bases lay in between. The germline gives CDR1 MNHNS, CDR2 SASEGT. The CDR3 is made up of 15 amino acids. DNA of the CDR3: TGTGCCAGCAGTTGGGGGATTTACAGGGAAAATGAGCAGTTCTTC. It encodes CASSWGIYRENEQFF.

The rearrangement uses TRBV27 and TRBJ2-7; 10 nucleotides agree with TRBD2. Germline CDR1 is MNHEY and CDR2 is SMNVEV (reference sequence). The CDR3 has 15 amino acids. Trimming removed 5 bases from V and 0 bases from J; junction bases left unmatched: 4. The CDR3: CASSLLAGPSYEQYV. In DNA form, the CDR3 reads TGTGCCAGCAGTCTACTAGCGGGGCCCTCCTACGAGCAGTACGTC.

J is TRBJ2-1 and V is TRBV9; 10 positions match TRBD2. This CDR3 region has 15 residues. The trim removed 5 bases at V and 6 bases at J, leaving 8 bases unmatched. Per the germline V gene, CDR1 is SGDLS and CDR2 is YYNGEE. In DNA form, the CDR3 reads TGTGCCAGCAGTCCCGGACTAGCGGCCCGCAATGAGCAGTTCTTC. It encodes CASSPGLAARNEQFF.

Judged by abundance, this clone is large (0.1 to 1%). In DNA, the CDR3 is TGTGCCAGCAGTCCTTCGACCGTAGCCTCTGGAAACACCATATATTTT. Its protein is CASSPSTVASGNTIYF. The rearrangement uses TRBV7-9 and TRBJ1-3; no clear D. The CDR3 consists of 16 residues. Germline-derived CDR1 and CDR2 are SEHNR and FQNEAQ (reference sequence). V was clipped by 6 bases and J by 0 bases, with 15 bases between them.

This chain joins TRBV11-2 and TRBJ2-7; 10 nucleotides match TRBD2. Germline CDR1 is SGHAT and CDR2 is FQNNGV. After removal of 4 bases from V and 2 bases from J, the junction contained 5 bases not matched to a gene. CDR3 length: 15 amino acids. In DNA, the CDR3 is TGTGCCAGCAGCTCCAGCGGGAGGGCCGCCTACGAGCAGTACTTC. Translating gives CASSSSGRAAYEQYF.

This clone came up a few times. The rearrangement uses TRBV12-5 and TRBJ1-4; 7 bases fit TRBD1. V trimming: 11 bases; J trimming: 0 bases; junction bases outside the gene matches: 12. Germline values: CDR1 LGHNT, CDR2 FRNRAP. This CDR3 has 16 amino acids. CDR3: CAVSTGWGATNEKLFF. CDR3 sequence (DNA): TGTGCTGTGTCGACAGGGTGGGGAGCAACTAATGAAAAACTGTTTTTT.

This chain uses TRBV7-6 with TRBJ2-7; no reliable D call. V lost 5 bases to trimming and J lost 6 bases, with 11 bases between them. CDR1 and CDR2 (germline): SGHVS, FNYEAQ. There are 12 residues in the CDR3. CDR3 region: CASSPGLPEQYF. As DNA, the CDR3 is TGTGCCAGCAGCCCCGGGTTACCCGAGCAGTACTTC. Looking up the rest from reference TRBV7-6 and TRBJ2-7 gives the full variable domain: GAGVSQSPRYKVTKRGQDVALRCDPISGHVSLYWYRQALGQGPEFLTYFNYEAQQDKSGLPNDRFSAERPEGSISTLTIQRTEQRDSAMYRCASSPGLPEQYFGPGTRLTVT.

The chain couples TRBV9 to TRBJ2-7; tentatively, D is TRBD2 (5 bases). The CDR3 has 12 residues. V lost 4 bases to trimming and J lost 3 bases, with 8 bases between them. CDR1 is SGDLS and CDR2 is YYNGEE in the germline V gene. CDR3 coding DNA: TGTGCCAGCAGCCTCGGGAACTACGAGCAGTACTTC. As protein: CASSLGNYEQYF.

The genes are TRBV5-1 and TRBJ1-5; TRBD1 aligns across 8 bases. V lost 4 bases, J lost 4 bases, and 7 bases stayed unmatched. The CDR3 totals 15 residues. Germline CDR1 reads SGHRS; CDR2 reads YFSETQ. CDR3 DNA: TGCGCCAGCAGCCCGACAGGGGATGGAAATCAGCCCCAGCATTTT. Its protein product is CASSPTGDGNQPQHF.

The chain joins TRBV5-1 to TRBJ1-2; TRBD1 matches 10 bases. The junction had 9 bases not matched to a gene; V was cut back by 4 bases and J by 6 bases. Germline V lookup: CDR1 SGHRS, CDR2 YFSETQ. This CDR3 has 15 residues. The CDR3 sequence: CASSRGQGNRDGYTF. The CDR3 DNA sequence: TGCGCCAGCAGCCGGGGACAGGGGAATCGGGATGGCTACACCTTC.

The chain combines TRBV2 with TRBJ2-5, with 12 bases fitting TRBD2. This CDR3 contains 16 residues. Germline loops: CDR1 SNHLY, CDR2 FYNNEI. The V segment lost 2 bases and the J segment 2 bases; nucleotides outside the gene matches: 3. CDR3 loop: CASSELAGGGQETQYF. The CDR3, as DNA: TGTGCCAGCAGTGAACTAGCGGGGGGGGGACAAGAGACCCAGTACTTC.

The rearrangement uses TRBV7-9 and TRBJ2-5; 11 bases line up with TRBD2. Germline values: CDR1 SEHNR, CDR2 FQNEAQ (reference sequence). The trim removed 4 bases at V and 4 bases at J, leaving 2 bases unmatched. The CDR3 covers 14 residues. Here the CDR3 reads CASSYSGGGETQYF. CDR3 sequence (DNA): TGTGCCAGCAGCTATAGCGGGGGGGGAGAGACCCAGTACTTC.

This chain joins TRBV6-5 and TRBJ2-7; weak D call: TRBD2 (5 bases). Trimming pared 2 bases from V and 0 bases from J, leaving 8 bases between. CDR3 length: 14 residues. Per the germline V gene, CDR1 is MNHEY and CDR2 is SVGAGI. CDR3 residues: CASSYRGSSYEQYF. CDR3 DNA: TGTGCCAGCAGTTACCGGGGTAGCTCCTACGAGCAGTACTTC.

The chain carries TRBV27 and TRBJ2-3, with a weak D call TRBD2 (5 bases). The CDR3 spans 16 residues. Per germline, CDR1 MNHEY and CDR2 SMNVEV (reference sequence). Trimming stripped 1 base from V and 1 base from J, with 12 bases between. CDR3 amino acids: CASSLLGGSGTDTQYF. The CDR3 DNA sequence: TGTGCCAGCAGTTTATTAGGTGGGAGTGGCACAGATACGCAGTATTTT.

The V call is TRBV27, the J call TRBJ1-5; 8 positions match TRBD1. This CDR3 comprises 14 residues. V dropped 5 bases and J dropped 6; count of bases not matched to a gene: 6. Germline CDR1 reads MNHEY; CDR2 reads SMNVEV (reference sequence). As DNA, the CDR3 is TGTGCCAGCAGTCAACAGGGGGTAGGTCAGCCCCAGCATTTT. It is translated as CASSQQGVGQPQHF.

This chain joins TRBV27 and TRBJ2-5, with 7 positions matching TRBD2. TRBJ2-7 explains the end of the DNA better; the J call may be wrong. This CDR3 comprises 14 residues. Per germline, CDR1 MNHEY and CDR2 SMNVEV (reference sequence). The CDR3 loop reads CASSLQAGPYEQYF. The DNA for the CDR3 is TGTGCCAGCAGTTTACAAGCGGGACCCTACGAGCAGTACTTC.